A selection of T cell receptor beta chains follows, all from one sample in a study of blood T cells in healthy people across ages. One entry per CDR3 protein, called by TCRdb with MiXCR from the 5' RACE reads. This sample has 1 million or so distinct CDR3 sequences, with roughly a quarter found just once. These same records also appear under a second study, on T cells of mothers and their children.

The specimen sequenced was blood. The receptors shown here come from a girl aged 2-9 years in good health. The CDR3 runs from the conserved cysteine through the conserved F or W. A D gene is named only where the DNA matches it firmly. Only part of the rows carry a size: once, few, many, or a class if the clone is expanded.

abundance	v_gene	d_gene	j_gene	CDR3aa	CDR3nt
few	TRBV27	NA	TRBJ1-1	CASREGTGATEAFF	TGTGCCAGCCGGGAGGGTACCGGGGCCACTGAAGCTTTCTTT
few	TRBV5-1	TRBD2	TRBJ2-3	CASSFSGSESDTQYF	TGCGCCAGCAGCTTCAGCGGGAGTGAGTCAGATACGCAGTATTTT
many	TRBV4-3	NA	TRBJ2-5	CASSQTLGHQETQYF	TGCGCCAGCAGCCAAACGTTGGGACACCAAGAGACCCAGTACTTC
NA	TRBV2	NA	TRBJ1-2	CASTEDTYGYTF	TGTGCCAGCACCGAAGACACTTATGGCTACACCTTC
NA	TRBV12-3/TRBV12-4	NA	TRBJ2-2	CASSLPVLPTGELFF	TGTGCCAGCAGTTTACCAGTCCTACCCACCGGGGAGCTGTTTTTT
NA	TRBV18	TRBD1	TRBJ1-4	CASSPSGTGNEKLFF	TGTGCCAGCTCACCGAGTGGGACAGGGAATGAAAAACTGTTTTTT
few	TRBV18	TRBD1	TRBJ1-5	CASSWDRGVNQPQHF	TGTGCCAGCTCATGGGACAGGGGAGTGAATCAGCCCCAGCATTTT
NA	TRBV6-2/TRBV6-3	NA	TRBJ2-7	CASKGDSSYEQYF	TGTGCCAGCAAAGGTGATAGCTCCTACGAGCAGTACTTC
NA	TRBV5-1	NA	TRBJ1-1	CASSLEPGNTEAFF	TGCGCCAGCAGCTTGGAACCGGGGAACACTGAAGCTTTCTTT
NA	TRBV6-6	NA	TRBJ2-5	CASSYSMGLRETQYF	TGTGCCAGCAGTTACTCGATGGGGTTGAGAGAGACCCAGTACTTC
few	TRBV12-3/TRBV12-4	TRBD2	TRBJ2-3	CASSYSGDYTDTQYF	TGTGCCAGCAGTTACTCGGGGGACTACACAGATACGCAGTATTTT
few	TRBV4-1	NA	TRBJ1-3	CASTPQPGNTIYF	TGCGCCAGCACGCCCCAACCTGGAAACACCATATATTTT
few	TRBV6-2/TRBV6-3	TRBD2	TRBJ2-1	CASSLVAGGDEQFF	TGTGCCAGCAGTTTGGTAGCGGGAGGAGACGAGCAGTTCTTC
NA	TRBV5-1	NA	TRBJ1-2	CASSFEGINYGYTF	TGCGCCAGCAGCTTCGAGGGGATTAACTATGGCTACACCTTC
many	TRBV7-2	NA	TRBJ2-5	CASSLVLWETQYF	TGTGCCAGCAGCTTAGTACTATGGGAGACCCAGTACTTC
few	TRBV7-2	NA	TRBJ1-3	CASSLGGFSGNTIYF	TGTGCCAGCAGCTTAGGCGGATTCTCTGGAAACACCATATATTTT
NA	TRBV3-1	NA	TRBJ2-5	CASTPLQGQETQYF	TGTGCCAGCACCCCATTACAAGGCCAAGAGACCCAGTACTTC
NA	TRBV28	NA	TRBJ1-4	CASSPQGYATNEKLFF	TGTGCCAGCAGTCCACAGGGATATGCAACTAATGAAAAACTGTTTTTT
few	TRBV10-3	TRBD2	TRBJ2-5	CAISGGLAETQYF	TGTGCCATCAGTGGGGGACTAGCGGAGACCCAGTACTTC
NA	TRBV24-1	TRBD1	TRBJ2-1	CATSDTGGWNEQFF	TGTGCCACCAGTGACACAGGGGGCTGGAATGAGCAGTTCTTC
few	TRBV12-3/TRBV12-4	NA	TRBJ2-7	CASSYSGPQYEQYF	TGTGCCAGCAGTTACAGTGGGCCCCAGTACGAGCAGTACTTC
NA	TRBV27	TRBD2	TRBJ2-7	CASRTGLADPFYEQYF	TGTGCCAGCAGGACGGGACTAGCGGACCCTTTCTACGAGCAGTACTTC
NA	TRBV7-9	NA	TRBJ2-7	CASSADSSEQYF	TGTGCCAGCAGCGCGGACAGTTCCGAGCAGTACTTC
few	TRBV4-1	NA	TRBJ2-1	CASSQLDHEQFF	TGCGCCAGCAGCCAACTAGATCATGAGCAGTTCTTC
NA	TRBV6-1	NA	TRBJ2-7	CASSESSNYEQYF	TGTGCCAGCAGTGAATCGAGTAATTACGAGCAGTACTTC
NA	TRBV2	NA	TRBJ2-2	CASKGATELFF	TGTGCCAGCAAAGGGGCCACTGAGCTGTTTTTT
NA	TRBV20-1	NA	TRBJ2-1	CSGLAGHNEQFF	TGCAGTGGTTTGGCGGGCCACAATGAGCAGTTCTTC
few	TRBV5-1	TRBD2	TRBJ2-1	CASSLGSGGRSNEQFF	TGCGCCAGCAGCTTGGGGTCGGGCGGGAGGTCGAATGAGCAGTTCTTC
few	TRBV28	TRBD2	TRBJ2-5	CASSLVGAGEGETQYF	TGTGCCAGCAGTTTGGTGGGAGCGGGAGAAGGAGAGACCCAGTACTTC
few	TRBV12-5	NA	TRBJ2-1	CASGLQSVSSYNEQFF	TGTGCTAGTGGACTCCAGAGCGTCAGCTCCTACAATGAGCAGTTCTTC
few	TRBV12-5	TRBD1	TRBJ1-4	CASGSARKDDRGTNEKLFF	TGTGCTAGTGGTTCCGCGCGAAAAGACGACAGGGGAACTAATGAAAAACTGTTTTTT
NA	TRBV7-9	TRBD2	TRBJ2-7	CASSLSSGTVHEQYF	TGTGCCAGCAGCTTATCTAGCGGGACTGTCCACGAGCAGTACTTC
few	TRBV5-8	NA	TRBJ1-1	CASSWLRVNTEAFF	TGTGCCAGCAGCTGGCTCCGAGTGAACACTGAAGCTTTCTTT
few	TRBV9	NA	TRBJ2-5	CASSGGLDQETQYF	TGTGCCAGCAGCGGGGGACTCGACCAAGAGACCCAGTACTTC
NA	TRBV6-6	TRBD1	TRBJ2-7	CASSYEKDRDNEQYF	TGTGCCAGCAGTTACGAAAAGGACAGGGATAACGAGCAGTACTTC
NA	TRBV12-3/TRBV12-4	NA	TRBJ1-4	CASRPQEGGPNEKLFF	TGTGCCAGCAGGCCACAGGAGGGGGGGCCAAATGAAAAACTGTTTTTT
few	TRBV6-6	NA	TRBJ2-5	CASSSSPGPRGETQYF	TGTGCCAGCAGTTCCAGTCCGGGGCCCCGAGGGGAGACCCAGTACTTC
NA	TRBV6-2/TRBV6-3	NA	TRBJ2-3	CASRRDGVTDTQYF	TGTGCCAGCAGACGAGACGGGGTCACAGATACGCAGTATTTT
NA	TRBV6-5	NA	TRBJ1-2	CASSYSPKDPKGGGSYTF	TGTGCCAGCAGTTACTCTCCGAAAGATCCTAAAGGTGGTGGGAGCTACACCTTC
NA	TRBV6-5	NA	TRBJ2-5	CASTGRFDQETQYF	TGTGCCAGCACCGGCCGGTTTGACCAAGAGACCCAGTACTTC
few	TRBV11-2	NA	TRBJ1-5	CASSRLGTGDFGTQHF	TGTGCCAGCAGCCGCCTTGGGACGGGAGATTTCGGGACCCAGCATTTT
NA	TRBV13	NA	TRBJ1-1	CASSFRNRTEAFF	TGTGCCAGCAGCTTCAGAAATCGCACTGAAGCTTTCTTT
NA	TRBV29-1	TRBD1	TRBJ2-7	CSVEDPGQPDYEQYF	TGCAGCGTTGAAGATCCGGGACAGCCCGACTACGAGCAGTACTTC
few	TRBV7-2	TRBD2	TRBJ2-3	CASSSSSGVDTQYF	TGTGCCAGCAGCTCTTCGAGCGGGGTTGATACGCAGTATTTT
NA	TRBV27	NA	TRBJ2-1	CATHSSTSSYNEQFF	TGTGCCACCCACTCATCGACTAGCTCCTACAATGAGCAGTTCTTC